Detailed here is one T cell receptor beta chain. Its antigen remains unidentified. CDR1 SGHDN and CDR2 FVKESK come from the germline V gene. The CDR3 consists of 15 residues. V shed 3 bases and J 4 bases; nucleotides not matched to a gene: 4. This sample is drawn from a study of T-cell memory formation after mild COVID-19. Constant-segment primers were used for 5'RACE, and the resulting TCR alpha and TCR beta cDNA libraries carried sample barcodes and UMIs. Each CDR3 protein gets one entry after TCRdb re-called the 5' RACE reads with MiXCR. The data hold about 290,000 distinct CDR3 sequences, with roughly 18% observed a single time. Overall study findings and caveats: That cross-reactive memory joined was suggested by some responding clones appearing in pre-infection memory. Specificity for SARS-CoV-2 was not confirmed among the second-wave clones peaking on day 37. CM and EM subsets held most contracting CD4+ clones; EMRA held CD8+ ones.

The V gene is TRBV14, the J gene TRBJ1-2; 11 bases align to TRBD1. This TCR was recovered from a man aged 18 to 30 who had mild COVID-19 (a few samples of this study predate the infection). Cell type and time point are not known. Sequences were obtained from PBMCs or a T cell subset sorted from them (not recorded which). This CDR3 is CASSQGTGGFYGYTF. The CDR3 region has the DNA TGTGCCAGCAGCCAGGGGACAGGGGGATTCTATGGCTACACCTTC.